The sequence of this T cell receptor beta chain was determined in a study of CD8 T cells in Susac syndrome (dated by TCRdb to between 2018 and 2021). Broadly, across the study: The study used repertoire sequencing to test whether antigen drove CD8+ T cell activation and differentiation in Susac syndrome. Clonality of the CD8+ T cell repertoire was compared between roughly eleven healthy donors, approximately 14 Susac syndrome patients and under 19 multiple sclerosis patients.

Here is what the overall study found, with its caveats: The number of individuals in the TCR sequencing and HLA analysis was acknowledged as relatively small.

Germline trimming amounts to 3 bases on V and 8 bases on J, with 12 as the count of junction bases outside the gene matches. Via the germline V gene (reference sequence), CDR1 is SEHNR and CDR2 FQNEAQ. The CDR3 sequence holds 16 residues, the cysteine and phenylalanine included. The sequence is cut down to CDR3 DNA, 48 bases in frame from base 1. High-throughput TCR beta sequencing profiled peripheral blood CD8+ and CD4+ T cells from healthy donors, Susac syndrome patients and multiple sclerosis patients. The healthy donors served as controls matched for age and sex. CD8+ TEMRA cells were enriched by FACS, while bulk CD8+ and CD4+ T cells were purified by magnetic negative isolation. Blood was drawn into EDTA tubes, processed within 24 hours, and PBMCs were isolated by density gradient centrifugation. PBMCs intended for TCR sequencing were frozen in liquid nitrogen and were later thawed in a 37 degrees C water bath. The sorted or isolated CD4+, CD8+ and CD8+ TEMRA cells had a purity of 90% or higher.

RNA was extracted using the RNeasy kit, and about 0.45 to 1 microgram was reverse transcribed with random hexamers. The immunoSEQ multiplex PCR assay, covering 54 Vbeta and 13 Jbeta segments, was used to amplify TCR beta CDR3 regions. PCR amplification bias was corrected by using a synthetic template baseline for primer optimization and computational correction. Per the original workflow: Only productive sequences were kept, with reads annotated to V, D and J genes according to IMGT and analyzed in immunoSEQ Analyzer. Clonality was calculated as one minus the Shannon entropy normalized by log2 of the number of productive unique sequences. For each patient and control, public and private clones were evaluated within the 100 most prevalent clones. A clone was defined as Susac-specific if it was absent from the healthy and MS cohorts, from some 980 published viral clones and from other ImmuneACCESS disease sequences. Through fastp at Q25 and MiXCR, TCRdb rebuilt clones from the public reads, retaining in-frame beta chains. Rows matching on CDR3 protein sequence are summarized as one entry with the most common DNA and genes. What appears here as the V and J calls and clone size reflects TCRdb's work, not the paper's. This sample has just over 80,000 distinct CDR3 sequences in its table, and around 94% of those were observed once. 0.25% to 0.3% of the sample rests with the top ten.

In regard to this clonotype: Its antigen remains undetermined. No per-base quality is available; no much larger clone lies one base away.

The chain is encoded by TRBV7-9 joined to TRBJ2-1; 8 of the junction bases match TRBD2. Sequenced input: CD8+ T cells from PBMCs. This TCR came from a human donor in good health. The nucleotide sequence is TGTGCCAGCAGCTTGGGACGGGAGGGCCGGAAAGATGAGCAGTTCTTC. Its coded protein is CASSLGREGRKDEQFF.